This TCR beta chain is from a study of Ad26.COV2.S vaccination and SARS-CoV-2 variants. Profiling relied on immunoSEQ multiplex PCR, and the TCRdb table lists in-frame clones only, not all of them. The data hold about 680,000 clones, with roughly 90% observed a single time. Described treatment: approximately 18 received Ad26.COV2.S at low or high dose, single or two shots; roughly five received placebo; per-sample allocation not given. It was on day 63 after the first vaccine or placebo injection that samples were taken. General observations from the study: Breadth measured for non-spike TCRs was similar across vaccine and placebo recipients. Substantial breadth in spike-specific CD8+ and CD4+ T cell responses was reportedly seen after vaccination.

As to this clone: As yet, its antigen is unknown.

The length of the CDR3 is 14 residues. The germline V and J ends were trimmed by 0 bases and 2 bases, with 6 bases remaining between them. Looked up from germline, CDR1 is KGHSH and CDR2 is LQKENI. The sequences come from peripheral blood, collected in a trial of Ad26.COV2.S vaccine versus placebo. This TCR was recovered from a person aged 18 to 59 who received the Ad26.COV2.S COVID-19 vaccine or a placebo. J is TRBJ2-3 and V is TRBV18, with unresolved D. In DNA, the CDR3 is TGTGCCAGCTCACCACCGCCTAACACAGATACGCAGTATTTT. It specifies CASSPPPNTDTQYF.